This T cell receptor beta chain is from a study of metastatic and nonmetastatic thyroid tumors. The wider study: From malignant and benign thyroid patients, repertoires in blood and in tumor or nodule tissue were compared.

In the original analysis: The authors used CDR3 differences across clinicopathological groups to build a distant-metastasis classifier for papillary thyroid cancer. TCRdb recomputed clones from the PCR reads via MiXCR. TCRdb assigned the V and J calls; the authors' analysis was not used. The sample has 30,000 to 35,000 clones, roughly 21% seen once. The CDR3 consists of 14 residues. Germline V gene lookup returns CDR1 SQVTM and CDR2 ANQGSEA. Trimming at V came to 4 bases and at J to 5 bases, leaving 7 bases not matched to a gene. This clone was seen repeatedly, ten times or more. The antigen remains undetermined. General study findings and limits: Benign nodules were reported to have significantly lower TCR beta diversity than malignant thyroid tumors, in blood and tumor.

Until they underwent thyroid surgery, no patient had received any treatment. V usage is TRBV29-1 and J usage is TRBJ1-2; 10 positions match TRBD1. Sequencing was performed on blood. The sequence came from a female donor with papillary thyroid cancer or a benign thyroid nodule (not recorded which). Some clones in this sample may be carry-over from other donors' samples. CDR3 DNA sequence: TGCAGCGTTGCCCCCGGGACAGGGGATTATGGCTACACCTTC. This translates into CSVAPGTGDYGYTF.